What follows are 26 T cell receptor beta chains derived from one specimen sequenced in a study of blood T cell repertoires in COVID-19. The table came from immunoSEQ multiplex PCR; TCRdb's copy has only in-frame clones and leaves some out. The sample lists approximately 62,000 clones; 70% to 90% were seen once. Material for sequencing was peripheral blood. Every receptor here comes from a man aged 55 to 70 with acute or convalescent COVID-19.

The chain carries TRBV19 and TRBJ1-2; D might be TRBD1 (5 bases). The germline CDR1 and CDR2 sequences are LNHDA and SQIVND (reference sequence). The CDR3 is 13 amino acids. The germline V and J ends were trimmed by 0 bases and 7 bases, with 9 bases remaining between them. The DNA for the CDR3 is TGTGCCAGTAGTATAGATCAGGACATTGGCTACACCTTC. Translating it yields CASSIDQDIGYTF.

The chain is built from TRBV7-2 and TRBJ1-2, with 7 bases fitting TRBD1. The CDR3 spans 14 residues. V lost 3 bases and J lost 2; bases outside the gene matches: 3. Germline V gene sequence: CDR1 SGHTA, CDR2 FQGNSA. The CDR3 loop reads CASSFRQGNYGYTF. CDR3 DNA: TGTGCCAGCAGCTTCAGACAGGGCAACTATGGCTACACCTTC.

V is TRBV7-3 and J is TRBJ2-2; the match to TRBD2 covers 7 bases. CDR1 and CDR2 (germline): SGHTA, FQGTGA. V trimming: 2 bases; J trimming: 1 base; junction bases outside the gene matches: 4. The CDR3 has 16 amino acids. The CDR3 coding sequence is TGTGCCAGCAGCTTAGGCAGGGAGGGGAACACCGGGGAGCTGTTTTTT. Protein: CASSLGREGNTGELFF.

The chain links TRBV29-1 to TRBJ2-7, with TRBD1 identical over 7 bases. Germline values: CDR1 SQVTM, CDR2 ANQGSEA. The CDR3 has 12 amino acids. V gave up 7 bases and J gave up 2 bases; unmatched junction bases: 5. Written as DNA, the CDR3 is TGCAGCGCACGGGACAGCCCCTACGAGCAGTACTTC. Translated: CSARDSPYEQYF.

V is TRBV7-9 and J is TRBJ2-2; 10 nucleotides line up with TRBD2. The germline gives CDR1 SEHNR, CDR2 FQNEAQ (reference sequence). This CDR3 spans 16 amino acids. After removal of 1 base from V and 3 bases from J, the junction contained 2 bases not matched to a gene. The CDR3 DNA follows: TGTGCCAGCAGCTTAGGGCTAGCGGGAGACACCGGGGAGCTGTTTTTT. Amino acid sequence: CASSLGLAGDTGELFF.

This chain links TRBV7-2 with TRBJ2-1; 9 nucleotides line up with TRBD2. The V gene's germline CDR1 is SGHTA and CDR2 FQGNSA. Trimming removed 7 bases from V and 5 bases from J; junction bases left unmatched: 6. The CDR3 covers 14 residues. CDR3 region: CASTLPSGNNEQFF. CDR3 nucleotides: TGTGCCAGCACCCTACCTAGCGGGAACAATGAGCAGTTCTTC.

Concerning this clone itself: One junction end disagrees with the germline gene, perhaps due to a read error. The CDR3: CASSIRTSGELF. CDR3 sequence (DNA): TGTGCCAGCAGTATAAGGACTAGCGGTGAGCTCTTT. This chain uses TRBV28 with TRBJ2-3; 10 bases map to TRBD2. Germline CDR1 MDHEN, CDR2 SYDVKM. CDR3 length equals 12 residues.

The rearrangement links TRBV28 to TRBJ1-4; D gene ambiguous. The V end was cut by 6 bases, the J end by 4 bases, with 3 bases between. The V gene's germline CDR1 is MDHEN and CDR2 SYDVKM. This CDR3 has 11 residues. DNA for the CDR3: TGTGCCAGCAGGTATAATGAAAAACTGTTTTTT. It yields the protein CASRYNEKLFF.

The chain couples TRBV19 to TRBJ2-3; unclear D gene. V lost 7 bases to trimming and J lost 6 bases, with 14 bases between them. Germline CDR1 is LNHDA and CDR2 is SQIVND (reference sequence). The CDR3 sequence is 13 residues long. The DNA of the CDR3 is TGTGCCAGTACCAATAGCCGACCCGATACGCAGTATTTT. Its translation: CASTNSRPDTQYF.

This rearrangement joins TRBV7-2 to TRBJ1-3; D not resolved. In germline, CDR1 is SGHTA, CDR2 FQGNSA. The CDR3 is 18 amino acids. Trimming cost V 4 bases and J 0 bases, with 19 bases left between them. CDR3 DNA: TGTGCCAGCAGCTCGACTATTAGGACGGAATTCTCTGGAAACACCATATATTTT. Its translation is CASSSTIRTEFSGNTIYF.

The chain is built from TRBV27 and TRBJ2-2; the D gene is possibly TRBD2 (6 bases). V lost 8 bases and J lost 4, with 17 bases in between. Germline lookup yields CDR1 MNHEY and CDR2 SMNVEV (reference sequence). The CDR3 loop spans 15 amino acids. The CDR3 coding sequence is TGTGCCAGCTCTATTAGCGGAATTTTCACCGGGGAGCTGTTTTTT. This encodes CASSISGIFTGELFF.

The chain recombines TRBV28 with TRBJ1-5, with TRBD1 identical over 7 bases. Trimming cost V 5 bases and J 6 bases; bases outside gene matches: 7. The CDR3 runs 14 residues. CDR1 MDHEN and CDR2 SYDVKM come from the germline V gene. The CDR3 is CASSLGQTFQPQHF. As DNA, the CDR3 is TGTGCCAGCAGTCTGGGACAGACCTTTCAGCCCCAGCATTTT.

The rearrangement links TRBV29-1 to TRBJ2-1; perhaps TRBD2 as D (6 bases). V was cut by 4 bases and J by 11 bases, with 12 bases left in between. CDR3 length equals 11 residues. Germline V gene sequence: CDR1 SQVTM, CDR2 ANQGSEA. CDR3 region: CSVVGSGKQFF. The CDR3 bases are TGCAGCGTTGTTGGTAGCGGCAAGCAGTTCTTC.

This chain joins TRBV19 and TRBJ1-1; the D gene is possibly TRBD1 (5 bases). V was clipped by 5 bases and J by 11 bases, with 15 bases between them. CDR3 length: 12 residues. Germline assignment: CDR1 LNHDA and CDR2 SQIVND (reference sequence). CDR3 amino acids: CASSAPGGSAFF. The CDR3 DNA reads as TGTGCCAGTAGTGCCCCGGGGGGTTCGGCTTTCTTT.

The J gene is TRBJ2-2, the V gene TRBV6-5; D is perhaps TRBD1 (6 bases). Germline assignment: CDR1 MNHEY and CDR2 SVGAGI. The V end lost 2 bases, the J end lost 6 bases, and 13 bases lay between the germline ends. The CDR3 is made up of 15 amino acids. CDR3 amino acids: CASSYGAGVAGELFF. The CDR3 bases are TGTGCCAGCAGTTACGGGGCAGGGGTAGCCGGGGAGCTGTTTTTT.

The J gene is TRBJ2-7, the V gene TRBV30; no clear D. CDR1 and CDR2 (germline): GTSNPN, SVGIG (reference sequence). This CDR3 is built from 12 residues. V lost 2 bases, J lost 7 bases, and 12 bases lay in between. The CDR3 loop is CAWSISLGEQYF. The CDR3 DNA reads TGTGCCTGGAGTATCTCCCTCGGGGAGCAGTACTTC. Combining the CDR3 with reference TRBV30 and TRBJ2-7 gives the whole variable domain SQTIHQWPATLVQPVGSPLSLECTVEGTSNPNLYWYRQAAGRGLQLLFYSVGIGQISSEVPQNLSASRPQDRQFILSSKKLLLSDSGFYLCAWSISLGEQYFGPGTRLTVT.

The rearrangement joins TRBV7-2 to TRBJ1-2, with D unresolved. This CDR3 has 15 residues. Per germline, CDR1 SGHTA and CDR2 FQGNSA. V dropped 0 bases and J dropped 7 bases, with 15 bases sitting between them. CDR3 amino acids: CASSLAARPSGGYTF. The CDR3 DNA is TGTGCCAGCAGCTTAGCGGCCAGGCCCAGCGGTGGCTACACCTTC.

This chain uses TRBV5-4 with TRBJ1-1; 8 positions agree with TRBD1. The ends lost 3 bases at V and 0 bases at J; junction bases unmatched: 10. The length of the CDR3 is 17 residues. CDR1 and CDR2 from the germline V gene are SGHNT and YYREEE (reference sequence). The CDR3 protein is CASSWWGGQAMNTEAFF. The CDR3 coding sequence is TGTGCCAGCAGCTGGTGGGGGGGACAGGCCATGAACACTGAAGCTTTCTTT. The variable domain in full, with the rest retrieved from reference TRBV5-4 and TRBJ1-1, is ETGVTQSPTHLIKTRGQQVTLRCSSQSGHNTVSWYQQALGQGPQFIFQYYREEENGRGNFPPRFSGLQFPNYSSELNVNALELDDSALYLCASSWWGGQAMNTEAFFGQGTRLTVV.

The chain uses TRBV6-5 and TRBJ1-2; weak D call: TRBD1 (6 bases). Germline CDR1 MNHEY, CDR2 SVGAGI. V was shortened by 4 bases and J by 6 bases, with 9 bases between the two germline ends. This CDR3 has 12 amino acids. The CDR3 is CASSSGTHGYTF. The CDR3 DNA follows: TGTGCCAGCAGTTCCGGGACACATGGCTACACCTTC.

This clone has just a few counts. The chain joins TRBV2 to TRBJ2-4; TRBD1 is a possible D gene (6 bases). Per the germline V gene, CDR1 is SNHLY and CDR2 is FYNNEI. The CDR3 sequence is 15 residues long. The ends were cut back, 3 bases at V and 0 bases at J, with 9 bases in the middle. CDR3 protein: CASSEDRLAKNIQYF. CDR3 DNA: TGTGCCAGCAGTGAGGACAGATTAGCCAAAAACATTCAGTACTTC.

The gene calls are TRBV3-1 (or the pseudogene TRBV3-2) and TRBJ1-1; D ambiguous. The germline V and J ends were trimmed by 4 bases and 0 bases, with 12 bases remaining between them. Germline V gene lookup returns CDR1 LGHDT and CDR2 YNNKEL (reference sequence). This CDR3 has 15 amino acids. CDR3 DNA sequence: TGTGCCAGCAGCCCTAGTGGAGTCGTGAACACTGAAGCTTTCTTT. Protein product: CASSPSGVVNTEAFF.

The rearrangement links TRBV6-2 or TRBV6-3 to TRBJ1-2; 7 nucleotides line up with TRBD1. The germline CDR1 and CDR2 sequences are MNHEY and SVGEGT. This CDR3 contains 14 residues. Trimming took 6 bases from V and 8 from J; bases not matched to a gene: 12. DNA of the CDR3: TGTGCCAGCAGCCATACCGACAGGGCGGAGGGCTACACCTTC. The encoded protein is CASSHTDRAEGYTF.

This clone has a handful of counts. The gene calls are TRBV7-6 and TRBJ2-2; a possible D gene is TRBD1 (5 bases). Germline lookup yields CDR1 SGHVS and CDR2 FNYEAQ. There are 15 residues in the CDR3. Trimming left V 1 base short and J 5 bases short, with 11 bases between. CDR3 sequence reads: CASSLGQGSTGELFF. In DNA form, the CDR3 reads TGTGCCAGCAGCTTAGGCCAGGGCTCTACCGGGGAGCTGTTTTTT.

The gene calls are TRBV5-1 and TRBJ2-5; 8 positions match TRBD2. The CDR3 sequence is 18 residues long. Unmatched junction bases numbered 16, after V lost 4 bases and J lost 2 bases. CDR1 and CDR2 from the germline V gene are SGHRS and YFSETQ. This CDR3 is CASSPAIRGLATQETQYF. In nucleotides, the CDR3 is TGCGCCAGCAGCCCCGCCATCAGAGGACTAGCAACTCAAGAGACCCAGTACTTC.

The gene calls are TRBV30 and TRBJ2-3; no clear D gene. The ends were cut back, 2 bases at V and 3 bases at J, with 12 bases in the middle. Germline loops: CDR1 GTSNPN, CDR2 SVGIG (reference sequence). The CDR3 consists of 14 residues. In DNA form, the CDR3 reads TGTGCCTGGAGTCCGCGTTTGCGAACAGATACGCAGTATTTT. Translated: CAWSPRLRTDTQYF.

The CDR3: CASSLGPLSNQPQHF. Written as DNA, the CDR3 is TGTGCCAGCAGCTTAGGGCCCCTTAGCAATCAGCCCCAGCATTTT. J is TRBJ1-5 and V is TRBV7-2; D gene ambiguous. The ends were cut back, 1 base at V and 0 bases at J, with 7 bases in the middle. The CDR3 runs to 15 residues. CDR1 is SGHTA and CDR2 is FQGNSA in the germline V gene.